The 6 T cell receptor beta chains given below trace back to one sample, sequenced in a study of post-analysis software for immune sequencing data. TCR beta cDNA libraries included unique molecular identifiers. TCRdb itself ran the PCR reads through MiXCR, one entry per CDR3 protein. The sample yields about 680,000 distinct CDR3 sequences, around 60% seen once. General study results and limits: About five TRBV segments were more frequent in patients than controls; TRBV5-6, TRBV5-1 and TRBV20-1 belonged to this group.

These receptors' targets are unknown. What was sequenced was blood. Source of these receptors: a girl under 10 years old with multiple sclerosis.

The chain uses TRBV7-9 and TRBJ1-2; perhaps TRBD1 as D (5 bases). This CDR3 comprises 14 residues. Trimming took 1 base from V and 5 from J, leaving 11 bases between them. CDR1 and CDR2 (germline): SEHNR, FQNEAQ (reference sequence). This CDR3 reads CASSLEFDSYGYTF. CDR3 DNA sequence: TGTGCCAGCAGCTTAGAGTTCGACAGTTATGGCTACACCTTC.

Concerning this clonotype: At one boundary the junction diverges from the germline segment, which might be a read error. In DNA form, the CDR3 reads TGTGCCAGCAGCCAAGAGACCCAGCCCGATACACAGTATTTT. Encoded protein: CASSQETQPDTQYF. This chain connects TRBV3-1 to TRBJ2-3; D is ambiguous. The CDR3 covers 14 residues. Per germline, CDR1 LGHDT and CDR2 YNNKEL (reference sequence).

The chain employs TRBV7-2 and TRBJ2-3; 7 nucleotides match TRBD2. Germline trimming cut 5 bases from V and 4 bases from J; bases unmatched to any gene: 9. The CDR3 has 15 residues. Germline CDR1 SGHTA, CDR2 FQGNSA. DNA of the CDR3: TGTGCCAGCAGCCCGAGCGGGGTCTTGGCAGATACGCAGTATTTT. Protein sequence: CASSPSGVLADTQYF.

The chain carries TRBV4-3 and TRBJ2-1; 8 bases align to TRBD1. CDR1 is LGHNA, CDR2 YSLEER, per germline. The J segment lost 4 bases and the V segment lost 0 bases, leaving 11 bases of the junction unmatched. The CDR3 spans 18 residues. CDR3 amino acids: CASSQDSGRGLTYNEQFF. In DNA, the CDR3 is TGCGCCAGCAGCCAAGATTCGGGCAGGGGGCTTACTTACAATGAGCAGTTCTTC.

The rearrangement links TRBV10-3 to TRBJ2-1; maybe TRBD1 (6 bases). The CDR3 loop spans 14 amino acids. Germline lookup yields CDR1 ENHRY and CDR2 SYGVKD. Deletions cut 5 bases from V and 6 bases from J, with 14 bases between. CDR3 nucleotides: TGTGCCATCAGTCCGGGCACAGGGAGCAATGAGCAGTTCTTC. Protein sequence: CAISPGTGSNEQFF.

This clonotype was seen a few times. The chain uses TRBV12-3 or TRBV12-4 and TRBJ1-5; D not resolved. Trimming shortened V by 1 base and J by 4 bases, and 17 bases separated the two germline ends. The CDR3 has 17 residues. The CDR3 here is CASSLEASDPANQPQHF. The CDR3, as DNA: TGTGCCAGCAGTTTAGAGGCGTCAGACCCAGCAAATCAGCCCCAGCATTTT.